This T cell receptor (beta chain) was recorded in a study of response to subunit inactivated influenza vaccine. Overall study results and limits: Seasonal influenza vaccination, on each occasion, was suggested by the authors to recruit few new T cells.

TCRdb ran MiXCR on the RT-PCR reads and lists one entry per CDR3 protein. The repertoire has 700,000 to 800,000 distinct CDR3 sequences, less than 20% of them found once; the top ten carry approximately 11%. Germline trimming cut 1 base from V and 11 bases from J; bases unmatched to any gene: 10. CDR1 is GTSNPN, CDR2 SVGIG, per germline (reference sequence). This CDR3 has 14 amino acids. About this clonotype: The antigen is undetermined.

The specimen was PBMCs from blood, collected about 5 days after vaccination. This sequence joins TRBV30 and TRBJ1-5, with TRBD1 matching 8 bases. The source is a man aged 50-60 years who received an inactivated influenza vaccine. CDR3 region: CAWSAGQGTTAQHF. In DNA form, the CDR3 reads TGTGCCTGGAGTGCTGGACAGGGTACCACGGCCCAGCATTTT. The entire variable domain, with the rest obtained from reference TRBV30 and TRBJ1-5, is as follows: SQTIHQWPATLVQPVGSPLSLECTVEGTSNPNLYWYRQAAGRGLQLLFYSVGIGQISSEVPQNLSASRPQDRQFILSSKKLLLSDSGFYLCAWSAGQGTTAQHFGDGTRLSIL.